The 19 T cell receptor beta chains listed next were all sequenced from one sample in a study of T cell responses to AZD1222 COVID-19 vaccine. Clones were read by immunoSEQ multiplex PCR, and TCRdb kept only the in-frame ones, dropping some. The data contain roughly 120,000 clones, roughly 89% of them seen just once; the ten biggest clones take up 5.4%. The sequences come from peripheral blood, collected on day 0 of AZD1222 vaccination. The receptors stem from an adult in good health.

The rearrangement uses TRBV7-9 and TRBJ1-2; 8 nucleotides agree with TRBD1. The germline V gene has CDR1 SEHNR and CDR2 FQNEAQ (reference sequence). With V trimmed by 7 bases and J by 0 bases, 4 bases remained unmatched. This CDR3 has 14 residues. CDR3 DNA sequence: TGTGCCAGCACCAAACAGGGGGCTAACTATGGCTACACCTTC. It specifies CASTKQGANYGYTF. The variable domain in full, completed from reference TRBV7-9 and TRBJ1-2, reads DTGVSQNPRHKITKRGQNVTFRCDPISEHNRLYWYRQTLGQGPEFLTYFQNEAQLEKSRLLSDRFSAERPKGSFSTLEIQRTEQGDSAMYLCASTKQGANYGYTFGSGTRLTVV.

The chain employs TRBV4-2 and TRBJ2-4; TRBD2 matches at 12 bases. Germline loops: CDR1 LGHNA, CDR2 YNFKEQ. The CDR3 extends over 15 amino acids. V lost 5 bases to trimming and J lost 6 bases; unmatched junction nucleotides: 5. The CDR3 is CASSLLAGGINIQYF. The DNA for the CDR3 is TGTGCCAGCAGCTTACTAGCGGGAGGTATAAACATTCAGTACTTC.

The rearrangement links TRBV5-4 to TRBJ1-1; 9 bases match TRBD1. CDR3 length equals 13 residues. Germline CDR1 SGHNT, CDR2 YYREEE (reference sequence). V shed 4 bases and J 9 bases; nucleotides not matched to a gene: 7. Here the CDR3 reads CASSRDRESKAFF. CDR3 nucleotide sequence: TGTGCCAGCAGCCGGGACAGGGAAAGTAAAGCTTTCTTT.

The chain has TRBV29-1 and TRBJ1-2; TRBD1 is a possible D gene (5 bases). The CDR3 consists of 14 residues. The germline V gene encodes CDR1 SQVTM and CDR2 ANQGSEA. Trimming shortened V by 1 base and J by 4 bases, and 13 bases separated the two germline ends. CDR3: CSVEVGGVPYGYTF. CDR3 nucleotide sequence: TGCAGCGTTGAAGTTGGAGGGGTCCCCTATGGCTACACCTTC. Looking up the rest from reference TRBV29-1 and TRBJ1-2 gives the full variable domain: SAVISQKPSRDICQRGTSLTIQCQVDSQVTMMFWYRQQPGQSLTLIATANQGSEATYESGFVIDKFPISRPNLTFSTLTVSNMSPEDSSIYLCSVEVGGVPYGYTFGSGTRLTVV.

The J gene is TRBJ1-6, the V gene TRBV5-4; a weak D match, TRBD1 (5 bases). Trimming removed 0 bases at V and 7 bases at J, with 14 bases between. Germline assignment: CDR1 SGHNT and CDR2 YYREEE (reference sequence). The CDR3 length is 16 residues. Written as DNA, the CDR3 is TGTGCCAGCAGCTTGGGGTCGGGGGTTCGGAATTCACCCCTCCACTTT. It encodes CASSLGSGVRNSPLHF.

J is TRBJ2-7 and V is TRBV14, with 7 bases identical to TRBD2. Looked up from germline, CDR1 is SGHDN and CDR2 is FVKESK. The CDR3 contains 15 residues. V trimming: 3 bases; J trimming: 5 bases; junction bases outside the gene matches: 10. In DNA, the CDR3 is TGTGCCAGCAGCCATAACGGGAGGCCCCGGGACGAGCAGTACTTC. Translated, it gives CASSHNGRPRDEQYF.

The gene calls are TRBV27 and TRBJ2-1; 8 nucleotides align to TRBD2. Trimming at V came to 3 bases and at J to 10 bases, leaving 5 bases not matched to a gene. Per the germline V gene, CDR1 is MNHEY and CDR2 is SMNVEV (reference sequence). The CDR3 is 13 amino acids. The CDR3 region is CASSFREGREQFF. For the CDR3, the DNA is TGTGCCAGCAGTTTCCGGGAGGGAAGGGAGCAGTTCTTC.

The chain has TRBV3-1 (or the pseudogene TRBV3-2) and TRBJ2-7, with 12 bases lining up with TRBD2. CDR3 length equals 18 residues. The trim removed 0 bases at V and 2 bases at J, leaving 8 bases unmatched. Looked up from germline, CDR1 is LGHDT and CDR2 is YNNKEL (reference sequence). Here the CDR3 DNA reads TGTGCCAGCAGCCAAGAAGGTACGGCTAGCGGGAGGGCCTACGAGCAGTACTTC. Protein: CASSQEGTASGRAYEQYF.

The chain is built from TRBV5-1 and TRBJ2-7; weak D call: TRBD1 (6 bases). Trimming stripped 0 bases from V and 1 base from J, with 11 bases between. The germline V gene encodes CDR1 SGHRS and CDR2 YFSETQ. The CDR3 contains 15 residues. The CDR3 protein is CASSLATGFSYEQYF. The CDR3 DNA follows: TGCGCCAGCAGCTTGGCAACAGGGTTTTCCTACGAGCAGTACTTC.

This clone has only a few counts. V usage is TRBV13 and J usage is TRBJ2-7; D is possibly TRBD1 or TRBD2 (5 bases each). The CDR3 is 15 amino acids. V shed 5 bases and J shed 2 bases, with 16 bases lying between them. Germline CDR1 and CDR2: PRHDT and FYEKMQ (reference sequence). CDR3 sequence reads: CASSPVGDGTYEQYF. CDR3 nucleotide sequence: TGTGCCAGCAGCCCTGTTGGGGACGGCACCTACGAGCAGTACTTC.

The chain couples TRBV5-1 to TRBJ1-1; D may be TRBD1 (6 bases). Germline CDR1 SGHRS, CDR2 YFSETQ. The CDR3 consists of 14 residues. V lost 3 bases to trimming and J lost 2 bases, with 11 bases between them. The CDR3 sequence: CASSSTGTNTEAFF. The CDR3 bases are TGCGCCAGCAGCTCTACAGGGACTAACACTGAAGCTTTCTTT. Based on the CDR3 plus reference TRBV5-1 and TRBJ1-1, the full variable domain is KAGVTQTPRYLIKTRGQQVTLSCSPISGHRSVSWYQQTPGQGLQFLFEYFSETQRNKGNFPGRFSGRQFSNSRSEMNVSTLELGDSALYLCASSSTGTNTEAFFGQGTRLTVV.

In this sample, this clone turned up a few times. This chain joins TRBV7-9 and TRBJ2-2; the D gene could be TRBD1 or TRBD2 (5 bases each). Germline V gene sequence: CDR1 SEHNR, CDR2 FQNEAQ (reference sequence). The length of the CDR3 is 14 residues. V was trimmed by 4 bases and J by 4 bases, leaving 10 bases between them. The CDR3 DNA reads TGTGCCAGCAGCTCGTGGGGGACCACCGGGGAGCTGTTTTTT. Translation: CASSSWGTTGELFF.

The genes are TRBV6-2 or TRBV6-3 and TRBJ2-7, with D uncertain. Germline V lookup: CDR1 MNHEY, CDR2 SVGEGT. The V and J ends lost 3 bases and 2 bases respectively, with 11 bases between them. CDR3 size: 14 residues. The CDR3 DNA reads TGTGCCAGCAGTTATACCCTGGACGCCTACGAGCAGTACTTC. The encoded protein is CASSYTLDAYEQYF.

CDR3 nucleotide sequence: TGTGCCAGCAGTTTATCCTCAGGGCCTAATTCACCCCTCCACTTT. Amino acid sequence: CASSLSSGPNSPLHF. The V call is TRBV28, the J call TRBJ1-6, with D maybe TRBD1 (5 bases). Between the trimmed V and J ends, which lost 1 base and 6 bases, there was a span of 10 bases. Germline V gives CDR1 MDHEN, CDR2 SYDVKM. This CDR3 region has 15 residues.

The chain employs TRBV5-8 and TRBJ2-1; D is unresolved. This CDR3 spans 13 amino acids. Germline V gene lookup returns CDR1 SGHTS and CDR2 YDEGEE. V shed 0 bases and J shed 6 bases, with 7 bases lying between them. This CDR3 is CASSLAPANEQFF. The CDR3 region has the DNA TGTGCCAGCAGCTTGGCGCCGGCCAATGAGCAGTTCTTC. Filled out from reference TRBV5-8 and TRBJ2-1, the complete variable domain reads EAGVTQSPTHLIKTRGQQATLRCSPISGHTSVYWYQQALGLGLQFLLWYDEGEERNRGNFPPRFSGRQFPNYSSELNVNALELEDSALYLCASSLAPANEQFFGPGTRLTVL.

The chain recombines TRBV18 with TRBJ1-5; D perhaps matches TRBD1 (5 bases). The V gene's germline CDR1 is KGHSH and CDR2 LQKENI. V lost 5 bases and J lost 2, with 10 bases in between. The CDR3 contains 14 residues. The CDR3 DNA sequence: TGTGCCAGCTCAGAGATCAGGGGCAATCAGCCCCAGCATTTT. It yields the protein CASSEIRGNQPQHF. Using reference TRBV18 and TRBJ1-5 for the parts outside the CDR3, the full variable domain is NAGVMQNPRHLVRRRGQEARLRCSPMKGHSHVYWYRQLPEEGLKFMVYLQKENIIDESGMPKERFSAEFPKEGPSILRIQQVVRGDSAAYFCASSEIRGNQPQHFGDGTRLSIL.

The chain uses TRBV28 and TRBJ2-1, with 11 bases that match TRBD2. The CDR3 is 16 residues long. Germline CDR1 is MDHEN and CDR2 is SYDVKM. V shed 5 bases, J shed 9 bases, and the junction held 12 bases outside the gene matches. CDR3 DNA sequence: TGTGCCAGCAGTGTGTCGACTAGCGGGACATTAGGTGAGCAGTTCTTC. This codes for CASSVSTSGTLGEQFF. The variable domain in full, with the rest retrieved from reference TRBV28 and TRBJ2-1, is DVKVTQSSRYLVKRTGEKVFLECVQDMDHENMFWYRQDPGLGLRLIYFSYDVKMKEKGDIPEGYSVSREKKERFSLILESASTNQTSMYLCASSVSTSGTLGEQFFGPGTRLTVL.

This chain connects TRBV19 to TRBJ1-5; no reliable D call. Trimming took off 3 bases at V and 0 bases at J, with 3 bases between the two ends. CDR3 size: 13 residues. Germline-derived CDR1 and CDR2 are LNHDA and SQIVND (reference sequence). The CDR3 region has the DNA TGTGCCAGTAGTATGGATAGCAATCAGCCCCAGCATTTT. Translating gives CASSMDSNQPQHF.

This chain uses TRBV19 with TRBJ2-7; 7 bases map to TRBD2. The CDR3 runs to 14 residues. The V gene end was trimmed by 7 bases and the J gene end by 2 bases; junction bases not matched to a gene: 8. CDR1 and CDR2 (germline): LNHDA, SQIVND (reference sequence). CDR3 loop: CASNPNLAAYEQYF. CDR3 bases: TGTGCCAGTAACCCAAACCTAGCGGCCTACGAGCAGTACTTC.